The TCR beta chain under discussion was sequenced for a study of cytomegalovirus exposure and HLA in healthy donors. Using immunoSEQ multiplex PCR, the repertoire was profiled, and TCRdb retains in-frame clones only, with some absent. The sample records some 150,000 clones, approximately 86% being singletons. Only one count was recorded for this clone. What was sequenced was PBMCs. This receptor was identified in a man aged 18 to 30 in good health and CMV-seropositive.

CDR3 sequence reads: CASRSGQVGETQYF. CDR3 in DNA: TGTGCCAGCAGATCCGGACAGGTGGGGGAGACCCAGTACTTC. The gene calls are TRBV6-6 and TRBJ2-5; 7 bases align to TRBD1. J gave up 5 bases and V 6 bases, and 9 bases lay outside the gene matches. Per germline, CDR1 MNHNY and CDR2 SVGAGI (reference sequence). This CDR3 spans 14 amino acids.